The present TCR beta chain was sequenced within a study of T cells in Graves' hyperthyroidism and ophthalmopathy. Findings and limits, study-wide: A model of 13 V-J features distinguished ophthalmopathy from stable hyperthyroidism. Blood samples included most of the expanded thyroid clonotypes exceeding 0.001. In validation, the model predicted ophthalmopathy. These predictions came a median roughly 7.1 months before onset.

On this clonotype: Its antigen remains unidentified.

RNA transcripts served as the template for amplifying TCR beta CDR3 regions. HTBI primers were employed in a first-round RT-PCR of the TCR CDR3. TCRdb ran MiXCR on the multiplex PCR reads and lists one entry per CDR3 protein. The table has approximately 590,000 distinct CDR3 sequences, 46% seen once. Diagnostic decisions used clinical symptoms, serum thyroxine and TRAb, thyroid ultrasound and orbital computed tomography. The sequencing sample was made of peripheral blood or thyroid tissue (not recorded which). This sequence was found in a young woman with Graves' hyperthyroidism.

CDR3 bases: TGTGCCAGCAGCTTAGCTTCAGGAGGAATTTACGAGCAGTACTTC. It translates to CASSLASGGIYEQYF. The chain is built from TRBV7-9 and TRBJ2-7; possibly TRBD2 for D (5 bases). Germline V gene sequence: CDR1 SEHNR, CDR2 FQNEAQ (reference sequence). V was shortened by 0 bases and J by 4 bases, with 13 bases between the two germline ends. There are 15 residues in the CDR3.